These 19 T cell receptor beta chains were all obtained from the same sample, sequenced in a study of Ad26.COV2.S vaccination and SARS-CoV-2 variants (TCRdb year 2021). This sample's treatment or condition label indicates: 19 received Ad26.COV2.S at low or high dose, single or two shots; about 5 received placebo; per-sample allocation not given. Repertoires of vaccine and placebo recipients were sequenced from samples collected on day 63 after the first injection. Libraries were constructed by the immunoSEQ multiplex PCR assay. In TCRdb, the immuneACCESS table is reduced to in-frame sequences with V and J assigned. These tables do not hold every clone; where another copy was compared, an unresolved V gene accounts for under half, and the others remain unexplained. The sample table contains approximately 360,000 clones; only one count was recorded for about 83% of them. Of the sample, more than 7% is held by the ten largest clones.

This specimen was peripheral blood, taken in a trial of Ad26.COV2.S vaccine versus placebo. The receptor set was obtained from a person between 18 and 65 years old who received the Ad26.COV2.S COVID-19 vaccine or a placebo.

The CDR3 sequence: CASSLQPPLLNTEAFF. CDR3 in DNA: TGTGCCAGCAGCTTACAGCCGCCCCTACTGAACACTGAAGCTTTCTTT. V usage is TRBV7-8 and J usage is TRBJ1-1; D unclear. In germline, CDR1 is SGHVS, CDR2 FQNEAQ. The CDR3 contains 16 residues. Trimming stripped 2 bases from V and 0 bases from J, with 13 bases between. The variable domain in full, with the rest retrieved from reference TRBV7-8 and TRBJ1-1, is GAGVSQSPRYKVAKRGQDVALRCDPISGHVSLFWYQQALGQGPEFLTYFQNEAQLDKSGLPSDRFFAERPEGSVSTLKIQRTQQEDSAVYLCASSLQPPLLNTEAFFGQGTRLTVV.

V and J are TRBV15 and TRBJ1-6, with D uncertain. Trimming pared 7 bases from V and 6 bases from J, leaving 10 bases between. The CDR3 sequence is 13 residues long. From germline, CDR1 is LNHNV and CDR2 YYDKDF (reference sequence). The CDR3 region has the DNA TGTGCCACCAAGGACCGGGGTAATTCACCCCTCCACTTT. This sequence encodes CATKDRGNSPLHF.

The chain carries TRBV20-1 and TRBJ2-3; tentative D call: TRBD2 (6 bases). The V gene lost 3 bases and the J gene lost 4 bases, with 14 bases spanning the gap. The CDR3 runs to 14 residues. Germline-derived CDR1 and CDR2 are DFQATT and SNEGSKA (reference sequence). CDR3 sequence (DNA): TGCAGTGCTAGTCCCCGACTAGGATCAGATACGCAGTATTTT. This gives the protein CSASPRLGSDTQYF.

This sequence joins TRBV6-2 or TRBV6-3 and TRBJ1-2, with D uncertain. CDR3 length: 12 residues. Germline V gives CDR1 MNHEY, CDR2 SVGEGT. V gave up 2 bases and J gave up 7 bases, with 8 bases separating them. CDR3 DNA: TGTGCCAGCAGTTACGCGGCCTCTGGCTACACCTTC. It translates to CASSYAASGYTF.

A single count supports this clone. Here the CDR3 DNA reads TGTGCCAGCAGCGTACAGTGCACCCAGCAAGCCCAGGACTTCTTT. Translating gives CASSVQCTQQAQDFF. The chain combines TRBV9 with TRBJ1-1; D gene unclear. Trimming removed 1 base at V and 14 bases at J, with 24 bases between. In germline, CDR1 is SGDLS, CDR2 YYNGEE. The CDR3 totals 15 residues.

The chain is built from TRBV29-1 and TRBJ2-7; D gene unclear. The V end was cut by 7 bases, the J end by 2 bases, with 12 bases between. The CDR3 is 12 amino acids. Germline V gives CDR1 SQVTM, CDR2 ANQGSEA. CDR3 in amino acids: CSGGGSAYEQYF. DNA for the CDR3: TGCAGCGGAGGCGGTTCAGCCTACGAGCAGTACTTC.

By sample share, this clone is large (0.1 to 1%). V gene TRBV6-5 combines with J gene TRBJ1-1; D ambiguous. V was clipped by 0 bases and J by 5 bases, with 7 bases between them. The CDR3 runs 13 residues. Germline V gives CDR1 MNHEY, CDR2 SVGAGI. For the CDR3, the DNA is TGTGCCAGCAGTTACTCGGGGTGGACTGAAGCTTTCTTT. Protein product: CASSYSGWTEAFF.

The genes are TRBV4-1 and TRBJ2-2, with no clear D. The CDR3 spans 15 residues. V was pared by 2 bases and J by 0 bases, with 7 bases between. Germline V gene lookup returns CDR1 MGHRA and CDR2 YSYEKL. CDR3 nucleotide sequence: TGCGCCAGCAGCCAACCTTGGGCGAACACCGGGGAGCTGTTTTTT. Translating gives CASSQPWANTGELFF.

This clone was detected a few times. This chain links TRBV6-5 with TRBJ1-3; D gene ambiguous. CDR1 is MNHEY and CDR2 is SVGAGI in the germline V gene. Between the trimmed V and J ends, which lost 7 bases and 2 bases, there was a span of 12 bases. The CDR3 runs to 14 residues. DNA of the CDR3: TGTGCCAGCAAAGGCCAGCCCGCTGGAAACACCATATATTTT. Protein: CASKGQPAGNTIYF.

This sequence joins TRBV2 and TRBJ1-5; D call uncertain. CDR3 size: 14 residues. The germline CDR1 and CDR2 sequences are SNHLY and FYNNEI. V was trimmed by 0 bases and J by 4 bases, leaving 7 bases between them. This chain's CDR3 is CASSEANRNQPQHF. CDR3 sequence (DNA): TGTGCCAGCAGTGAAGCGAATCGGAATCAGCCCCAGCATTTT.

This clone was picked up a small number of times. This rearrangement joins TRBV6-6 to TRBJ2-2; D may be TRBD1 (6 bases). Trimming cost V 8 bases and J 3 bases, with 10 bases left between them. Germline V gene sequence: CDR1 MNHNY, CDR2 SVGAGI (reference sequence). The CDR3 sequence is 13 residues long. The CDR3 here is CASGGADTGELFF. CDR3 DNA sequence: TGTGCCAGCGGGGGCGCCGACACCGGGGAGCTGTTTTTT.

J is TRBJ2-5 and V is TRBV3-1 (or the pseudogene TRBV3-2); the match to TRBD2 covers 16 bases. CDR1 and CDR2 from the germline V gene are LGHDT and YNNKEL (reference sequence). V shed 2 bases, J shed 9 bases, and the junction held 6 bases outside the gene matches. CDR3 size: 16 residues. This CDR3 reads CASSQSPGLAGGAQYF. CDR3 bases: TGTGCCAGCAGCCAATCACCGGGACTAGCGGGAGGGGCCCAGTACTTC.

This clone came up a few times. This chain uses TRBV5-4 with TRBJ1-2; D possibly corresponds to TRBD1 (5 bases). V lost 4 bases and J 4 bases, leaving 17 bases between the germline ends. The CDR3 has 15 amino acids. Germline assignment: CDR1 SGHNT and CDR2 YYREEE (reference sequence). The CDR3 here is CASSGPRDRGYGYTF. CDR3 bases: TGTGCCAGCAGCGGGCCCCGGGACCGAGGCTATGGCTACACCTTC.

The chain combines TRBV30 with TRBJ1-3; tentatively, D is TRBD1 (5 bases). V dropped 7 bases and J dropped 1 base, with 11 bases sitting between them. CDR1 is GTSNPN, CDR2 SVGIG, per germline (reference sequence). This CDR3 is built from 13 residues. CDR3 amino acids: CASQGDSGNTIYF. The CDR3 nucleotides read TGTGCCTCCCAAGGGGATTCTGGAAACACCATATATTTT.

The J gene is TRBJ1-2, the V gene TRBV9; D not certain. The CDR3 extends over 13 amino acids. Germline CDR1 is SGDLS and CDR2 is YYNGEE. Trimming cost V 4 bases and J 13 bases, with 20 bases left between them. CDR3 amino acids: CASSPHTVGPFTF. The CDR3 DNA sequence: TGTGCCAGCAGCCCCCACACAGTCGGGCCATTCACCTTC.

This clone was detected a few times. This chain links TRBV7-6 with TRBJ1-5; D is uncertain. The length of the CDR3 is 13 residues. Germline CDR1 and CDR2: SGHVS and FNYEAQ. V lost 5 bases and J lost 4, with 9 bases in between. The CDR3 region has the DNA TGTGCCAGCAGCCGGGCCGATAATCAGCCCCAGCATTTT. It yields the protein CASSRADNQPQHF.

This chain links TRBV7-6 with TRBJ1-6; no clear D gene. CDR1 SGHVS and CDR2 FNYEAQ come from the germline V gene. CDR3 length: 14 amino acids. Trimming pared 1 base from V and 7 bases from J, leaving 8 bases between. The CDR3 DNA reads TGTGCCAGCAGCTTAGGTACGAGAAATTCACCCCTCCACTTT. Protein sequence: CASSLGTRNSPLHF.

The CDR3 spells CASTPTGANYGYTF. The DNA of the CDR3 is TGCGCCAGCACCCCCACAGGGGCTAACTATGGCTACACCTTC. This chain connects TRBV5-1 to TRBJ1-2, with TRBD1 identical over 7 bases. This CDR3 spans 14 amino acids. Trimming removed 6 bases from V and 0 bases from J; junction bases left unmatched: 5. CDR1 SGHRS and CDR2 YFSETQ come from the germline V gene.

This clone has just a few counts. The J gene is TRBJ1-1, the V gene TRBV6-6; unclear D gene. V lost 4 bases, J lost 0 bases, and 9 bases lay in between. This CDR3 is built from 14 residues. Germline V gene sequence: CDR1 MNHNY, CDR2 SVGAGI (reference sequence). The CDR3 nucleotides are TGTGCCAGCAGTTGGACCCTCTTGAACACTGAAGCTTTCTTT. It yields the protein CASSWTLLNTEAFF.